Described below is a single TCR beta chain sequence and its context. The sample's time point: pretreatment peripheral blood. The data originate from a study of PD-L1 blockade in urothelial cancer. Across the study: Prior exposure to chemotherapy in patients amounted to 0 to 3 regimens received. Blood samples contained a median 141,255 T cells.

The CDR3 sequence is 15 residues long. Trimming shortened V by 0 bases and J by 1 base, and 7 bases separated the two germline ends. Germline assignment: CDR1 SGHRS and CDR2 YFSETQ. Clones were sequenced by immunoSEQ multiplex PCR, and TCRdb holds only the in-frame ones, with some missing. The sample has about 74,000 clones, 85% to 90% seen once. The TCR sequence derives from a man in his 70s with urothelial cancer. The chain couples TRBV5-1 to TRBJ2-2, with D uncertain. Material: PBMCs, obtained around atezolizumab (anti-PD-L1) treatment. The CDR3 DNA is TGCGCCAGCAGCTTGGGACACCTGAACACCGGGGAGCTGTTTTTT. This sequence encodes CASSLGHLNTGELFF.